This T cell receptor beta chain stems from a study of T cells in Graves' hyperthyroidism and ophthalmopathy. CDR3 length: 13 amino acids. Per germline, CDR1 SQVTM and CDR2 ANQGSEA. Trimming removed 5 bases from V and 5 bases from J, with 13 bases in between. This clonotype was detected a few times. There were TCR beta CDR3 regions amplified from RNA transcripts. The TCR CDR3 was amplified in a first-round RT-PCR using the HTBI primer set. TCRdb recomputed calls from the multiplex PCR reads with MiXCR, one row per CDR3 protein. The sample lists fewer than 600,000 distinct CDR3 sequences; roughly 14% were seen once. This sample holds PBMCs from roughly 10 ml fresh peripheral blood.

Sequencing was carried out using blood. J is TRBJ2-1 and V is TRBV29-1; D is possibly TRBD2 (6 bases). The TCR was taken from a woman aged 18-29 years with Graves' hyperthyroidism. The CDR3 sequence: CSVSLALHNEQFF. As DNA, the CDR3 is TGCAGCGTTTCTCTAGCGTTGCACAATGAGCAGTTCTTC.